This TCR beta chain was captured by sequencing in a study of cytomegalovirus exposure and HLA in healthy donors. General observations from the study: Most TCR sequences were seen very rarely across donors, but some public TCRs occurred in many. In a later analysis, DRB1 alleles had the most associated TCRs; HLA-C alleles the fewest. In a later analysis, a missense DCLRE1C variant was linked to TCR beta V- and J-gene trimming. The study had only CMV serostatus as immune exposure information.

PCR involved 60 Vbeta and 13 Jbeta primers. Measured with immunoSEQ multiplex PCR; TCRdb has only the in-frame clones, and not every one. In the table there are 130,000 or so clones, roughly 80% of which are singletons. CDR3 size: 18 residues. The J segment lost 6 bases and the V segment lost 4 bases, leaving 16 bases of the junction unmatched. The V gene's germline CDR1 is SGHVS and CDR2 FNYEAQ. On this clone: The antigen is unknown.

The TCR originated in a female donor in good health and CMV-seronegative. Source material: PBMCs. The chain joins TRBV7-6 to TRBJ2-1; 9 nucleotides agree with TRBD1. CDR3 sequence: CASSSRILGTGQANEQFF. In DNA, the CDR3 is TGTGCCAGCAGCTCACGTATACTAGGGACAGGGCAGGCCAATGAGCAGTTCTTC.